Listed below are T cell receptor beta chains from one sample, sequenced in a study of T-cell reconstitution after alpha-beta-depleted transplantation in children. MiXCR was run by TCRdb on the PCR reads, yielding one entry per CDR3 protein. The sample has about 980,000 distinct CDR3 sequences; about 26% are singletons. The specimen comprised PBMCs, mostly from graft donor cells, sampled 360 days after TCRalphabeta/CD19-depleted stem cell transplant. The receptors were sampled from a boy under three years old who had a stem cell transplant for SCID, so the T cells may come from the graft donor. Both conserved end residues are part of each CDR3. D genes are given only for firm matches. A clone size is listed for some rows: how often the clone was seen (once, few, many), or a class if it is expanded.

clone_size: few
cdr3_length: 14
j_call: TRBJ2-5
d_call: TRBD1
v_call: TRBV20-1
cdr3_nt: TGCAGTGCTAGAGACCCAGACAGGGTAGAGACCCAGTACTTC
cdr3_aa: CSARDPDRVETQYF

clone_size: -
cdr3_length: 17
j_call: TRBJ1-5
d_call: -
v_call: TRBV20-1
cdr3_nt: TGCAGTGCTAGTGGAGCGGAAACAGCTTATAGCAATCAGCCCCAGCATTTT
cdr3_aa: CSASGAETAYSNQPQHF

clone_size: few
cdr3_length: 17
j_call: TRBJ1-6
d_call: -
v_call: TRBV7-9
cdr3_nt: TGTGCCAGCAGCTCCTCTCCTAACACGAAATGGGTTTCACCCCTCCACTTT
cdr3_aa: CASSSSPNTKWVSPLHF

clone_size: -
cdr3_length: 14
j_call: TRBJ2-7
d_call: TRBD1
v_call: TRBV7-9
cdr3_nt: TGTGCCAGCAGCTTGACAGGGGGTTACAGCGAGCAGTACTTC
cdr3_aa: CASSLTGGYSEQYF

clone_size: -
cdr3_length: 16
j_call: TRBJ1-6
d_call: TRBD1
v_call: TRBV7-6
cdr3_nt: TGTGCCAGCAGCCGACTCGCCCGGGACAGCAATTCACCCCTCCACTTT
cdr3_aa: CASSRLARDSNSPLHF

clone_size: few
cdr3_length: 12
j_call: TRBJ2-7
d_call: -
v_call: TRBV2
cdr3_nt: TGTGCCAGCAAGAGGTGGTCGAGCGAGCAGTACTTC
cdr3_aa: CASKRWSSEQYF

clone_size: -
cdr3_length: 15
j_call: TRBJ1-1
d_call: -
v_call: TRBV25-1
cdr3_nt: TGTGCCAGCAGTGAATTCGGCAGTTTGGGCACTGAAGCTTTCTTT
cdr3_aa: CASSEFGSLGTEAFF

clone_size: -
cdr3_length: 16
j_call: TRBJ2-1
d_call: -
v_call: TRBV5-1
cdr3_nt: TGCGCCAGCAGCTTGGCTTACAGCGTGGGATACAATGAGCAGTTCTTC
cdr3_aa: CASSLAYSVGYNEQFF

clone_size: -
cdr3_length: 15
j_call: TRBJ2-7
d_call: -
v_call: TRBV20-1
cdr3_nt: TGCAGTGCTAGAGCCAATGCCCAGGGTTTCTACGAGCAGTACTTC
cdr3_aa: CSARANAQGFYEQYF

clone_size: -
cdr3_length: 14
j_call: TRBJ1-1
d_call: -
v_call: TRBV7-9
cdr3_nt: TGTGCCAGCAGCTCGAGACGAGCGAACACTGAAGCTTTCTTT
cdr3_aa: CASSSRRANTEAFF

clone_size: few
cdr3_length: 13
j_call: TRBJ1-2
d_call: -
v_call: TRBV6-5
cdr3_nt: TGTGCCAGCAAGCCCCGACAGGCCTTAGGCTACACCTTC
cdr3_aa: CASKPRQALGYTF

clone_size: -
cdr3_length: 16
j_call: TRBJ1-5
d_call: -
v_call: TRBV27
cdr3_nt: TGTGCCAGCAGTGCAACGGGACGGGGGGACAATCAGCCCCAGCATTTT
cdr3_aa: CASSATGRGDNQPQHF

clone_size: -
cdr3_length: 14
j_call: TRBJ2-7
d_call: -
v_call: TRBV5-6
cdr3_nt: TGTGCCAGCAGACCAACACCCGGGGTAATCGGGCAGTACTTC
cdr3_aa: CASRPTPGVIGQYF

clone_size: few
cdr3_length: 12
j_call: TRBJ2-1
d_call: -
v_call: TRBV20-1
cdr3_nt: TGCAGCTCTACCCGCTCCTACAATGAGCAGTTCTTC
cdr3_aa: CSSTRSYNEQFF

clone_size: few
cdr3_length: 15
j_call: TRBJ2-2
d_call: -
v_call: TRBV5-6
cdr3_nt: TGTGCCAGCAGCCTCAGACAGGTCGGGACCGGGGAGCTGTTTTTT
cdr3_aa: CASSLRQVGTGELFF

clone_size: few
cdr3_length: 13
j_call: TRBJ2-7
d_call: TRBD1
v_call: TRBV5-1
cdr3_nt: TGCGCCAGAAGGGACAGGGTCTCCTACGAGCAGTACTTC
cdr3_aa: CARRDRVSYEQYF

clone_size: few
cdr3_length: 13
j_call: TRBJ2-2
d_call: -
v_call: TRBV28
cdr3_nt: TGTGCCACCAACCCTGGGGAGTCCGGGGAGCTGTTTTTT
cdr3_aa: CATNPGESGELFF

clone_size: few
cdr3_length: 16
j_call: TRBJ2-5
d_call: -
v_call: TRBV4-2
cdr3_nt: TGTGCCAGCAGCCAAGATATCGGCAGTAGCCAAGAGACCCAGTACTTC
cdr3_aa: CASSQDIGSSQETQYF

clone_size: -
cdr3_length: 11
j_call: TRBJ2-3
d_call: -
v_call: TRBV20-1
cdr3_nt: TGCACCGCAATTGACGCAGATACGCAGTATTTT
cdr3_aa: CTAIDADTQYF

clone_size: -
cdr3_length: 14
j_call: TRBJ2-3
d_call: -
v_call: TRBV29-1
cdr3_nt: TGCAGCGTCCCCCTTGGGGGGTTTGCAGATACGCAGTATTTT
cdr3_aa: CSVPLGGFADTQYF

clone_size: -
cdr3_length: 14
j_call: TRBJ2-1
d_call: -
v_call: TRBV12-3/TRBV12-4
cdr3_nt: TGTGCCAGCAGTCGGGAGACAGGGTACAATGAGCAGTTCTTC
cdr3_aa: CASSRETGYNEQFF

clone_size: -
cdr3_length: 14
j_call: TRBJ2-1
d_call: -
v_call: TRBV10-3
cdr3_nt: TGTGCCATAGAACGGGGGGCTTGGGGTAATGAGCAGTTCTTC
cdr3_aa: CAIERGAWGNEQFF

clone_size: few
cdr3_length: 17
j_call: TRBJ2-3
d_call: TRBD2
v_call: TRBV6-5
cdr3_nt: TGTGCCAGCAGTTCCACCATGACTAGCGGGGGATCAGATACGCAGTATTTT
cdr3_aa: CASSSTMTSGGSDTQYF

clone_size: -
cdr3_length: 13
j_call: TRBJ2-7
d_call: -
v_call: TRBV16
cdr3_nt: TGTGCCAGCAGCCCGACTTCAGGGTCCGAGCAGTACTTC
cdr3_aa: CASSPTSGSEQYF

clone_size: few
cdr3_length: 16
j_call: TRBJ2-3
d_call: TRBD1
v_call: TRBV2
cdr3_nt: TGTGCCAGCCGCCGACCGGGACAGGGTATCGCAGATACGCAGTATTTT
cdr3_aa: CASRRPGQGIADTQYF

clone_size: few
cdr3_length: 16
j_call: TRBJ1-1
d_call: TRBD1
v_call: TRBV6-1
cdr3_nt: TGTGCCAGCAGTGGTGGCAGGGGGTCCGTGAACACTGAAGCTTTCTTT
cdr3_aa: CASSGGRGSVNTEAFF

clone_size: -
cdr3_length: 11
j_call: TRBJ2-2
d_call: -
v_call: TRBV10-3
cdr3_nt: TGTGCCATCAGTGTTTCCGGGGAGCTGTTTTTT
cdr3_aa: CAISVSGELFF

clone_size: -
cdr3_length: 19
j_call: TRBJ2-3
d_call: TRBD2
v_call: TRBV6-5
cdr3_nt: TGTGCCAGCAGTTACTCGAATCAGGGTTTCCGGGGGGGTTTTGATACGCAGTATTTT
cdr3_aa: CASSYSNQGFRGGFDTQYF

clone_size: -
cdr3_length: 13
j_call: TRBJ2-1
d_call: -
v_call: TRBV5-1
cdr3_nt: TGCGCCAGCAGCTTGAAGGCTGGCAATGAGCAGTTCTTC
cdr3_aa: CASSLKAGNEQFF

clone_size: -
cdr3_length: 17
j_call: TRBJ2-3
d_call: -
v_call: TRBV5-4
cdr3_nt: TGTGCCAGCAGCTTGGGGCCCGCAATCCCACGCACAGATACGCAGTATTTT
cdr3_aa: CASSLGPAIPRTDTQYF

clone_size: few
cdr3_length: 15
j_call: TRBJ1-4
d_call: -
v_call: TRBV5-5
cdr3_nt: TGTGCCAGCAGCTTGGGCACAGGATTCGGAGAAAAACTGTTTTTT
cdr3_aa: CASSLGTGFGEKLFF

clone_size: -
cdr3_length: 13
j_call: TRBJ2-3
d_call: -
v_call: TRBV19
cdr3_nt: TGTGCCAGTAGTATGTTGAGTGGAGATACGCAGTATTTT
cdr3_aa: CASSMLSGDTQYF

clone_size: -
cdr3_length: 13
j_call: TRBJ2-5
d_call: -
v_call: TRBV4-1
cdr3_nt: TGCGCCAGCAGCCATACAACTTTAGAGACCCAGTACTTC
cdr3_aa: CASSHTTLETQYF

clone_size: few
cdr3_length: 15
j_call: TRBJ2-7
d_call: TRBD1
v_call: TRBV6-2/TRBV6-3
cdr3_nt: TGTGCCAGCAGACCGTCGGGACAGGGATACTACGAGCAGTACTTC
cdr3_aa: CASRPSGQGYYEQYF

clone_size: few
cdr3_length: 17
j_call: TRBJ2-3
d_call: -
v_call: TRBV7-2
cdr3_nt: TGTGCCAGCAGCCCGGGGGCTAGGGGGGGTAGCACAGATACGCAGTATTTT
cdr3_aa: CASSPGARGGSTDTQYF

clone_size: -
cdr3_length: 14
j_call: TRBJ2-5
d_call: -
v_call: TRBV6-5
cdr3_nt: TGTGCCAGCAGTTCGTGGCAGGCGTCCCAGACCCAGTACTTC
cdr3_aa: CASSSWQASQTQYF

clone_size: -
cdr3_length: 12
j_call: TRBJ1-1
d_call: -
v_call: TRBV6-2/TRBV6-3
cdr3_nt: TGTGCCAGCTGTTTCCTGAACACTGAAGCTTTCTTT
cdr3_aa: CASCFLNTEAFF

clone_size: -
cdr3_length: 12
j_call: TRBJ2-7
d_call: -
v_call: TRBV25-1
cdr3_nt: TGTGCCAGCAGTGAAGGCACCTCCGAGCAGTACTTC
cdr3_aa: CASSEGTSEQYF

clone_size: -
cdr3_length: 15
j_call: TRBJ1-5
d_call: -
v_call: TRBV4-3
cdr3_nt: TGCGCCAGCAGCCAAGATGTGAGGAGCAATCAGCCCCAGCATTTT
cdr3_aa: CASSQDVRSNQPQHF

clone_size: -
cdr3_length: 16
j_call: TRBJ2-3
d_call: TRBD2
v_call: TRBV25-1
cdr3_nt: TGTGCCAGCAGTGAGGCTAGCGGGATTCGGGCAGATACGCAGTATTTT
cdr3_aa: CASSEASGIRADTQYF

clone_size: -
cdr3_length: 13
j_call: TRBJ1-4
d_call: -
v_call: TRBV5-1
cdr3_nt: TGCGCCAGCAGCTTGGGAGGCGAGGAAAAACTGTTTTTT
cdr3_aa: CASSLGGEEKLFF

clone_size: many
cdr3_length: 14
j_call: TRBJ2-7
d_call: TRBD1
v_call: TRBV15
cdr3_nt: TGTGCCACCAGCCGGGACAGGGTGACCTACGAGCAGTACTTC
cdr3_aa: CATSRDRVTYEQYF

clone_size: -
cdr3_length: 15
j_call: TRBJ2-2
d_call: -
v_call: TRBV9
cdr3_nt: TGTGCCAGCAGCCTCACGGGACGGACAACCGGGGAGCTGTTTTTT
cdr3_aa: CASSLTGRTTGELFF

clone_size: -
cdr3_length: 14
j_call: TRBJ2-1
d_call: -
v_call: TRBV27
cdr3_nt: TGTGCCAGCAGATGGACCACGGCTAACAATGAGCAGTTCTTC
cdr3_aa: CASRWTTANNEQFF

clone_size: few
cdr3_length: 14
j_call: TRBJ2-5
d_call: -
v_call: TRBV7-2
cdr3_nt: TGTGCCAGCAGCTTTGTGAACAGAAAAGAGACCCAGTACTTC
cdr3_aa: CASSFVNRKETQYF

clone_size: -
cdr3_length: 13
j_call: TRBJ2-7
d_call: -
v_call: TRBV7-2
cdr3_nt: TGTGCCAGCAGCTTCGCTGGGGTCTACGAGCAGTACTTC
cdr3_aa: CASSFAGVYEQYF

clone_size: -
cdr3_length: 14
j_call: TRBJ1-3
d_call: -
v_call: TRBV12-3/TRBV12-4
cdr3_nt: TGTGCCAGCAGTTTTGAGGGGTTCGGAAACACCATATATTTT
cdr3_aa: CASSFEGFGNTIYF

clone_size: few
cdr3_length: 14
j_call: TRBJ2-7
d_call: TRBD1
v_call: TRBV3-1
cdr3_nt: TGTGCCAGCAGCCATGCGGACAGGGAGAACGAGCAGTACTTC
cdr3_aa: CASSHADRENEQYF

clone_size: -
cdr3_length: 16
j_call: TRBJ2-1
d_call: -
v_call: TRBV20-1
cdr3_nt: TGCAGTGCTAGCTTGATGGCAGGGGTGGGCTACAATGAGCAGTTCTTC
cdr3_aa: CSASLMAGVGYNEQFF

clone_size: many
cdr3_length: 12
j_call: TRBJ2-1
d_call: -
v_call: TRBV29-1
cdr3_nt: TGCAGCGTTGGGGGGGCATACAATGAGCAGTTCTTC
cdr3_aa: CSVGGAYNEQFF

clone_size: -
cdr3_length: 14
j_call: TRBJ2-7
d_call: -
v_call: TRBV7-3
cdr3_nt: TGTGCCAGCAGCTTCAGACAGGCGGATTACGAGCAGTACTTC
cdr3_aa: CASSFRQADYEQYF

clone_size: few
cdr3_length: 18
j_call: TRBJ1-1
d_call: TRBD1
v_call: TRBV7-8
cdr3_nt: TGTGCCAGCAGCATCCCGGGGGACAGGGCAAACATGAACACTGAAGCTTTCTTT
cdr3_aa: CASSIPGDRANMNTEAFF

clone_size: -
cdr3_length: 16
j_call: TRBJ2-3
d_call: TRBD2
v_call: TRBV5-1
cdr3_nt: TGCGCCAGCAGCTTTTGGGCTAGCGGGGACACAGATACGCAGTATTTT
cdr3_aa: CASSFWASGDTDTQYF

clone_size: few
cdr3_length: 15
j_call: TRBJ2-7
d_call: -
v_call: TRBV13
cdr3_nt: TGTGCCAGCAGCTTAAACCGCGGGACTCCCTACGAGCAGTACTTC
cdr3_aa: CASSLNRGTPYEQYF

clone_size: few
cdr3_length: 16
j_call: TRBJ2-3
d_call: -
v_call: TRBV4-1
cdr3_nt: TGCGCCAGCAGCCAGACCGGGGTCCTATTTACAGATACGCAGTATTTT
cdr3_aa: CASSQTGVLFTDTQYF

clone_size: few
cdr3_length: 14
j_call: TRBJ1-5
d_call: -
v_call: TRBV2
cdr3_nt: TGTGCCAGCAGTGAAAGGAGGGGCAATCAGCCCCAGCATTTT
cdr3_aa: CASSERRGNQPQHF

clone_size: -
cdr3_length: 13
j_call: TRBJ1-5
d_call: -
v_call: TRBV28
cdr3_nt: TGTGCCAGCACCCCCATCGGTGTCCAGCCCCAGCATTTT
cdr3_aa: CASTPIGVQPQHF

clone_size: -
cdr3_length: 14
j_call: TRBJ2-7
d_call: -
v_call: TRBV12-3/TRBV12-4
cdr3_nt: TGTGCCAGCAGCCGTCGGACACAGCGGAACGAGCAGTACTTC
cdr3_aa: CASSRRTQRNEQYF

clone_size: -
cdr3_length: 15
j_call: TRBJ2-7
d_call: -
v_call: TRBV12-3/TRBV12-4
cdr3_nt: TGTGCCAGCAGTTCGCAATTTGGCAGCTCCTACGAGCAGTACTTC
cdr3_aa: CASSSQFGSSYEQYF

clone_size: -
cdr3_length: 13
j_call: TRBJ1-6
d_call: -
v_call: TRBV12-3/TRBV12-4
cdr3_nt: TGTGCCAGCAGCCGTTACAGGGCTTCACCCCTCCACTTT
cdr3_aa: CASSRYRASPLHF